This T cell receptor beta chain was captured by sequencing in a study of T cell repertoires in cytomegalovirus infection. Via MiXCR, TCRdb re-called the reads, giving one row per CDR3 protein. The data show nearly 650,000 distinct CDR3 sequences, approximately 25% seen once. V lost 7 bases and J lost 6; bases outside the gene matches: 14. This CDR3 has 15 amino acids. The germline V gene encodes CDR1 ENHRY and CDR2 SYGVKD. This clonotype was counted a few times. The receptor was isolated from a human donor in good health (CMV status not recorded). Some clones in this sample may be carry-over from other donors' samples. The sequenced material came from CD8+ T cells from PBMCs. The chain recombines TRBV10-3 with TRBJ1-1; 7 bases align to TRBD1. CDR3 loop: CAIMVKGASDAEAFF. The CDR3 DNA reads as TGTGCCATCATGGTAAAGGGGGCTTCAGACGCTGAAGCTTTCTTT.